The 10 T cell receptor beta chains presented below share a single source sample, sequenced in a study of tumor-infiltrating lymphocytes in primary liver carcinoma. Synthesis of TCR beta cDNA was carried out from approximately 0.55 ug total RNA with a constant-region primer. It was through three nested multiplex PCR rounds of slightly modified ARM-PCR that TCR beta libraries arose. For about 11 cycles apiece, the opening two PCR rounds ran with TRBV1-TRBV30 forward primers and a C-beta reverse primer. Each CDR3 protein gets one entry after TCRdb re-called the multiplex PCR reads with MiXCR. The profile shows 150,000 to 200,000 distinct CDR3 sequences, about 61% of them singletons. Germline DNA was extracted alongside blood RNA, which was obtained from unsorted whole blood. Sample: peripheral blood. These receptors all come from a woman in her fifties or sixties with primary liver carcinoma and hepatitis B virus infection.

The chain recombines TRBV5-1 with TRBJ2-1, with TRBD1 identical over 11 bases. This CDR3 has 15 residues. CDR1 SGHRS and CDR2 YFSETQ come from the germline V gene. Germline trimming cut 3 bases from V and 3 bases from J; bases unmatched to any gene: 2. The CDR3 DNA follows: TGCGCCAGCAGCTCTGGGACAGGGGGCTACAATGAGCAGTTCTTC. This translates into CASSSGTGGYNEQFF. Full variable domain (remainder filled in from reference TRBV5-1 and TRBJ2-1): KAGVTQTPRYLIKTRGQQVTLSCSPISGHRSVSWYQQTPGQGLQFLFEYFSETQRNKGNFPGRFSGRQFSNSRSEMNVSTLELGDSALYLCASSSGTGGYNEQFFGPGTRLTVL.

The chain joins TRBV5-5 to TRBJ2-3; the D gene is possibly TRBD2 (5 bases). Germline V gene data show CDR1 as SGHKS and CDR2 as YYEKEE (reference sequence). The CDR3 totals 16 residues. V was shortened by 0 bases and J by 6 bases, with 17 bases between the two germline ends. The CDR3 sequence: CASSLGIVGVADTQYF. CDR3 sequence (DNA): TGTGCCAGCAGCTTGGGCATTGTGGGAGTGGCCGATACGCAGTATTTT.

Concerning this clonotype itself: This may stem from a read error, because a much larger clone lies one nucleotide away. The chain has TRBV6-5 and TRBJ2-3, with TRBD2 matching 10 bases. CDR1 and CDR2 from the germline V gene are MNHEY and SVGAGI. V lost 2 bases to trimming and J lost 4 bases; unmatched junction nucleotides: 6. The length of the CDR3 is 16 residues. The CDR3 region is CASSYGSGTSADTQYF. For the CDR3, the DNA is TGTGCCAGCAGTTACGGAAGCGGGACTAGCGCAGATACGCAGTATTTT.

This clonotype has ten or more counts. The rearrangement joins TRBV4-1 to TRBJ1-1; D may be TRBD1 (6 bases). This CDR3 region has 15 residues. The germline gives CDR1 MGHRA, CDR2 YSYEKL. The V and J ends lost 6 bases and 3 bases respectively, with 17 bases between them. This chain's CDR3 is CASREQGLRHTEAFF. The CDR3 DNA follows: TGCGCCAGCAGAGAACAGGGATTAAGGCACACTGAAGCTTTCTTT.

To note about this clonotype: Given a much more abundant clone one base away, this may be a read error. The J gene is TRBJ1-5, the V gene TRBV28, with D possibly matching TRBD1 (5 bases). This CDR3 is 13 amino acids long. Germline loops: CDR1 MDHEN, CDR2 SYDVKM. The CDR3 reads CASGLPRVQPQHF. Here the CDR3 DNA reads TGTGCCAGCGGTTTACCCAGGGTTCAGCCCCAGCATTTT.

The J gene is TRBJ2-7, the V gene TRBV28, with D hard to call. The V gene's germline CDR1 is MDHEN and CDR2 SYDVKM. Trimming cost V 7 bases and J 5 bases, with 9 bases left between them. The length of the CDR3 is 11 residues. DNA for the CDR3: TGTGCCAGCACGGCATTCGACGAGCAGTACTTC. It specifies CASTAFDEQYF.

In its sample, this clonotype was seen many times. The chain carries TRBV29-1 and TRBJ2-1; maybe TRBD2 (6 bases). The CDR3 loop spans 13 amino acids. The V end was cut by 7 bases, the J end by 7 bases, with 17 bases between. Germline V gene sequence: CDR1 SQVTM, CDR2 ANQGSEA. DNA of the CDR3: TGCAGCGCCCAGTGGAGGGGTGGGAATGAGCAGTTCTTC. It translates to CSAQWRGGNEQFF.

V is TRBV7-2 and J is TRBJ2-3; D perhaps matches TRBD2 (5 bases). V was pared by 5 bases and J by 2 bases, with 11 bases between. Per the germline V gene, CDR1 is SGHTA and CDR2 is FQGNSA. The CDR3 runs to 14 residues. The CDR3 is CASSPERHTDTQYF. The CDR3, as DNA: TGTGCCAGCAGCCCTGAGCGGCACACAGATACGCAGTATTTT.

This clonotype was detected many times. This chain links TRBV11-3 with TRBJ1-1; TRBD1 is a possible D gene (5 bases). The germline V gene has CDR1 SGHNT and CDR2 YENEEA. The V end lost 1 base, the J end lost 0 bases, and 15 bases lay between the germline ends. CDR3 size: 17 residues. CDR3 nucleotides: TGTGCCAGCAGCTTAGCGGGCCGCCCGACAGTGAACACTGAAGCTTTCTTT. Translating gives CASSLAGRPTVNTEAFF.

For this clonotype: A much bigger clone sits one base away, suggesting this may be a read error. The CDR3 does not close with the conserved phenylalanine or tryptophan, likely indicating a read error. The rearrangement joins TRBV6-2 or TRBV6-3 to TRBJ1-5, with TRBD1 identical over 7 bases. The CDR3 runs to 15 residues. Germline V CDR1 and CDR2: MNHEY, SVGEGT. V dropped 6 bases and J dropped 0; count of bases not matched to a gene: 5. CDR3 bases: TGTGCCAGCAGCTTCAGGGGGTTTAGCAATCAGCCCCAGCATTCT. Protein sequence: CASSFRGFSNQPQHS.